This T cell receptor (beta chain) derives from a study of ipilimumab plus nivolumab after autologous stem cell transplantation. The wider study: The DLBCL cohort had primary refractory and relapsed disease, with 18-month progression-free survival of around 88% and 27%.

CDR1 and CDR2 from the germline V gene are KGHSH and LQKENI. V lost 3 bases, J lost 13 bases, and 18 bases stayed unmatched. The CDR3 runs to 17 residues. Starting 14 to 28 days after autologous transplant, ipilimumab 1 mg/kg was given. The data were produced by immunoSEQ multiplex PCR, yet TCRdb's version contains in-frame clones alone and is incomplete. The table has 15,000 or so clones, around four fifths seen once. This sample comprised PBMCs, obtained in a trial of ipilimumab plus nivolumab as post-transplant consolidation. The receptor was isolated from a male donor with diffuse large B-cell lymphoma. The J gene is TRBJ2-1, the V gene TRBV18, with 10 bases fitting TRBD2. CDR3 in amino acids: CASSPHEGGAGGAVQFF. CDR3 sequence (DNA): TGTGCCAGCTCACCCCACGAGGGGGGAGCGGGGGGGGCAGTCCAGTTCTTC.